The present T cell receptor beta chain was sequenced within a study of blood T cell repertoires in COVID-19. Turning to the study itself: Donors in the United States, Italy and Spain gave samples during acute or convalescent COVID-19. From T cells, B-cell-depleted T cells, or PBMCs came the material, which was cDNA or gDNA.

The CDR3 extends over 12 amino acids. Trimming took 0 bases from V and 8 from J, leaving 6 bases between them. Germline V gene data show CDR1 as SGHRS and CDR2 as YFSETQ. As originally analysed: Amplification with reference gene primers provided the estimates of nucleated cell counts. The protocol was immunoSEQ multiplex PCR, while the TCRdb copy is restricted to in-frame clones and leaves out a portion. V and J calls and clone size come straight from that table; D and trimming were deduced from the DNA. The table records 120,000 or so clones, 79% of them present only once. The clonotype comes from a man aged 35 to 55 with active or convalescent COVID-19. Sequencing was performed on peripheral blood. The chain has TRBV5-1 and TRBJ2-1; no clear D gene. The CDR3 DNA reads TGCGCCAGCAGCTTGGTAGCTCATGAGCAGTTCTTC. Translating gives CASSLVAHEQFF.